This TCR beta chain was recovered during a study of blood T cell repertoires in COVID-19. Study in general: Researchers got acute and convalescent COVID-19 samples from the United States, Italy and Spain.

Original processing methods: Amplification from reference gene primers served as the basis for estimated nucleated cell counts. Method: immunoSEQ multiplex PCR; TCRdb's copy keeps in-frame clones and lacks some. V and J calls plus clone size are reproduced from that table; the DNA served to infer D and trimming. The sample has about 160,000 clones; approximately 87% are singletons. After removal of 4 bases from V and 4 bases from J, the junction contained 4 bases not matched to a gene. The CDR3 consists of 15 residues. The germline V gene encodes CDR1 SGHTA and CDR2 FQGNSA. This clone was observed a handful of times.

The sequenced sample consisted of peripheral blood. This chain links TRBV7-2 with TRBJ2-2; 9 nucleotides match TRBD1. The receptor comes from a woman between 65 and 79 years old with COVID-19, enrolled during active disease. This chain's CDR3 is CASSSRQGGTGELFF. CDR3 DNA: TGTGCCAGCAGCTCTCGACAGGGGGGCACCGGGGAGCTGTTTTTT.